A selection of T cell receptor beta chains follows, all from one sample in a study of blood T cell repertoires in COVID-19. Only in-frame clones appear in the TCRdb table, and some are missing; sequencing was by immunoSEQ multiplex PCR. The sample consists of about 220,000 clones, about 91% of them appearing once. Sequencing input: PBMCs or T cells enriched from blood (not recorded which). The receptors come from a woman aged 25 to 45 with acute COVID-19. The CDR3 runs from the conserved cysteine through the conserved F or W. A D gene is named only where the DNA matches it firmly. The size field is filled for only some rows; it gives once, few, many or a size class.

TRBV2	NA	TRBD1	TRBJ1-5	CASSEARTGLGQPQHF	TGTGCCAGCAGTGAAGCAAGGACAGGGTTGGGTCAGCCCCAGCATTTT
TRBV27	once	TRBD1	TRBJ1-5	CASSLSSGTARHQPQHF	TGTGCCAGCAGTTTATCATCCGGGACAGCTCGGCATCAGCCCCAGCATTTT
TRBV27	NA	NA	TRBJ1-4	CASSLSIGGRGNEKLFF	TGTGCCAGCAGTTTATCGATAGGAGGGAGGGGTAATGAAAAACTGTTTTTT
TRBV7-9	NA	NA	TRBJ1-4	CASSSGGAANEKLFF	TGTGCCAGCAGCTCGGGGGGTGCAGCTAATGAAAAACTGTTTTTT
TRBV4-1	NA	NA	TRBJ2-1	CASSQDRDYNEQFF	TGCGCCAGCAGCCAAGACAGGGACTACAATGAGCAGTTCTTC
TRBV19	NA	TRBD2	TRBJ2-1	CASSIRFSGGADEQFF	TGTGCCAGTAGTATCCGGTTTAGCGGGGGGGCAGATGAGCAGTTCTTC
TRBV27	NA	NA	TRBJ1-2	CASRSAGPNYGYTF	TGTGCCAGCAGGTCTGCAGGCCCTAACTATGGCTACACCTTC
TRBV19	NA	TRBD1	TRBJ1-4	CASSFGQGTNEKLFF	TGTGCCAGTAGTTTCGGACAGGGCACTAATGAAAAACTGTTTTTT
TRBV10-1	once	NA	TRBJ1-1	CASRGREDTEAFF	TGCGCCAGCAGAGGCAGGGAGGACACTGAAGCTTTCTTT
TRBV6-5	once	NA	TRBJ1-6	CASSYMSGDNSPLHF	TGTGCCAGCAGTTACATGTCAGGGGATAATTCACCCCTCCACTTT
TRBV5-1	NA	NA	TRBJ1-3	CASSLGGLSSGNTIYF	TGCGCCAGCAGCTTAGGAGGGCTATCTTCTGGAAACACCATATATTTT
TRBV27	NA	NA	TRBJ1-6	CASSWTASSYNSPLHF	TGTGCCAGCAGTTGGACAGCAAGCTCCTATAATTCACCCCTCCACTTT
TRBV2	NA	NA	TRBJ1-5	CASSEEGVNQPQHF	TGTGCCAGCAGTGAGGAAGGAGTCAATCAGCCCCAGCATTTT